This T cell receptor (beta chain) was identified in a study of cytomegalovirus exposure and HLA in healthy donors. With 60 Vbeta and 13 Jbeta primers, the PCR was carried out. Some clones are missing from TCRdb's copy, which holds only in-frame ones; the method was immunoSEQ multiplex PCR. The repertoire holds fewer than 150,000 clones, with around 79% as singletons. The ends lost 4 bases at V and 3 bases at J; junction bases unmatched: 6. CDR3 length: 15 amino acids. CDR1 SGHDN and CDR2 FVKESK come from the germline V gene. What was sequenced was PBMCs. The rearrangement joins TRBV14 to TRBJ1-1; TRBD1 agrees at 9 bases. The clonotype originates from a male donor in good health and CMV-seronegative. As DNA, the CDR3 is TGTGCCAGCAGCCCCCTCCGGGACAGGGACACTGAAGCTTTCTTT. Its protein is CASSPLRDRDTEAFF.